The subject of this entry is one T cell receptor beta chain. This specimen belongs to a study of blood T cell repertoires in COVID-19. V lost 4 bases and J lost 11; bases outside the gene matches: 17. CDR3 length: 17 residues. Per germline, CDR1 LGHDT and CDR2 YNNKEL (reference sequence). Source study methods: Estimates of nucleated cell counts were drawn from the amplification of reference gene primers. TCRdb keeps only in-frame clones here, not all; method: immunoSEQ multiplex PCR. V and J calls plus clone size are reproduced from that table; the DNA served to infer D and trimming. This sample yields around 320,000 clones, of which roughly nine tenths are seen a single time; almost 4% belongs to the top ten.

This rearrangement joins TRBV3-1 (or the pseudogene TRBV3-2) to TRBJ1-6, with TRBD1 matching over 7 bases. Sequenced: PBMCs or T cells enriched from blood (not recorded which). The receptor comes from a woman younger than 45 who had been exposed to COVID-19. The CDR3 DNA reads TGTGCCAGCAGCCCCCCCGCTTGGGGGACAGAAAAGACACCCCTCCACTTT. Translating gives CASSPPAWGTEKTPLHF.